This TCR beta chain emerged from a study of blood T cells in healthy people across ages. This clonotype came up many times. CDR3 length: 16 amino acids. From germline, CDR1 is SEHNR and CDR2 FQNEAQ (reference sequence). Trimming removed 6 bases from V and 4 bases from J, with 20 bases in between. The authors ran a second PCR of about 6 to 12 cycles using a sample-barcoded 5' primer and a J-beta primer mix. MiXCR, applied by TCRdb to the 5' RACE reads, yields one record per CDR3 protein. Of approximately 1.5 million distinct CDR3 sequences listed, about 32% are singletons. This sequence was found in a woman aged 25 to 39 in good health. Source material: blood. The chain has TRBV7-9 and TRBJ2-3; D is unclear. CDR3 in amino acids: CASRPLLRRAADTQYF. CDR3 nucleotides: TGTGCCAGCAGACCGCTGCTAAGACGGGCGGCAGATACGCAGTATTTT.